These 8 T cell receptor beta chains originate from one sample sequenced in a study of somatic mutations in cytotoxic T cells in rheumatoid arthritis. The assay was immunoSEQ multiplex PCR, and TCRdb's table has in-frame clones only and misses some. The profile covers roughly 10,000 clones, with 80% appearing a single time and roughly an eighth taken by the ten largest. The specimen was CD8+ T cells sorted from blood. The receptors here all came from an adult with rheumatoid arthritis.

The CDR3 region has the DNA TGTGCCAGCAGTGAGGCACGTGGGGGTTTGCCCAAAGAGACCCAGTACTTC. It is translated as CASSEARGGLPKETQYF. The chain joins TRBV25-1 to TRBJ2-5; D is perhaps TRBD1 or TRBD2 (5 bases each). Germline CDR1 and CDR2: MGHDK and SYGVNS. This CDR3 is built from 17 residues. Trimming removed 3 bases from V and 3 bases from J, with 20 bases in between.

This chain links TRBV7-8 with TRBJ1-1; D may be TRBD1 (6 bases). V lost 1 base to trimming and J lost 0 bases, with 12 bases between them. Germline values: CDR1 SGHVS, CDR2 FQNEAQ. This CDR3 comprises 16 residues. This CDR3 is CASSLGAGAMNTEAFF. The CDR3, as DNA: TGTGCCAGCAGCTTAGGTGCAGGGGCCATGAACACTGAAGCTTTCTTT.

The chain links TRBV7-5 to TRBJ1-3; the listed D gene, TRBD1, was not tested against the DNA. TRBV7-5 is described as a pseudogene. The length of the CDR3 is 16 residues. Here the CDR3 DNA reads TGTGCCAGAAGCACCCGGACAGATCGAAGAGGAAACACCATATATTTT. Protein sequence: CARSTRTDRRGNTIYF.

The chain recombines TRBV7-9 with TRBJ1-1; 10 positions match TRBD1. V dropped 5 bases and J dropped 4; count of bases not matched to a gene: 1. Germline CDR1 and CDR2: SEHNR and FQNEAQ (reference sequence). This CDR3 is 13 amino acids long. CDR3 nucleotide sequence: TGTGCCAGCAGCAGGACAGGGGGCACTGAAGCTTTCTTT. As protein: CASSRTGGTEAFF.

Regarding this clone: A read error may produce the germline difference seen at one junction end. The V and J genes are TRBV7-8 and TRBJ1-2; the D is unclear. The CDR3 contains 15 residues. From germline, CDR1 is SGHVS and CDR2 FQNEAQ. CDR3: CASSLAGPTSYSYTF. For the CDR3, the DNA is TGTGCCAGCAGCTTAGCGGGCCCGACGAGCTATAGCTACACCTTC.

The rearrangement links TRBV19 to TRBJ1-5; D might be TRBD1 (6 bases). The germline gives CDR1 LNHDA, CDR2 SQIVND (reference sequence). This CDR3 has 19 amino acids. V gave up 0 bases and J gave up 0 bases, with 18 bases separating them. DNA for the CDR3: TGTGCCAGTAGTATAGATCGGAAGGACAGCTATTATAGCAATCAGCCCCAGCATTTT. It encodes CASSIDRKDSYYSNQPQHF.

The genes are TRBV7-9 and TRBJ1-1; the D is unclear. CDR1 and CDR2 from the germline V gene are SEHNR and FQNEAQ (reference sequence). Deletions cut 4 bases from V and 5 bases from J, with 14 bases between. This CDR3 has 14 residues. CDR3 in amino acids: CASSSGRSRTEAFF. DNA for the CDR3: TGTGCCAGCAGCTCGGGTCGATCCCGGACTGAAGCTTTCTTT.

The J gene is TRBJ1-5, the V gene TRBV6-5; weak D call: TRBD1 (5 bases). Germline CDR1 and CDR2: MNHEY and SVGAGI. Trimming removed 3 bases from V and 9 bases from J, with 12 bases in between. The length of the CDR3 is 13 residues. DNA of the CDR3: TGTGCCAGCAGTTATGGGGGAGTGGGGCCCCAGCATTTT. Protein: CASSYGGVGPQHF.